The 11 T cell receptor beta chains below come from one sample, sequenced in a study of blood T cell repertoires in COVID-19. Clones were read by immunoSEQ multiplex PCR, and TCRdb kept only the in-frame ones, dropping some. The sample holds under 250,000 clones; 82% are singletons and the top ten take approximately 3.8%. The source material was peripheral blood. Source of these receptors: a woman of 80 years or more with acute or convalescent COVID-19.

This rearrangement joins TRBV9 to TRBJ2-7, with unresolved D. The CDR3 sequence is 13 residues long. Germline V gives CDR1 SGDLS, CDR2 YYNGEE. The V gene lost 4 bases and the J gene lost 7 bases, with 15 bases spanning the gap. CDR3 loop: CASSPSGSWEQYF. Written as DNA, the CDR3 is TGTGCCAGCAGCCCATCGGGTTCTTGGGAGCAGTACTTC.

This chain joins TRBV5-1 and TRBJ1-3, with no clear D. CDR1 is SGHRS, CDR2 YFSETQ, per germline. This CDR3 is 17 amino acids long. Trimming left V 0 bases short and J 0 bases short, with 13 bases between. CDR3 nucleotide sequence: TGCGCCAGCAGCTTGGATGGACTCCTCATCTCTGGAAACACCATATATTTT. Residues: CASSLDGLLISGNTIYF.

The J gene is TRBJ1-2, the V gene TRBV18, with D possibly matching TRBD1 (5 bases). Per germline, CDR1 KGHSH and CDR2 LQKENI. V dropped 3 bases and J dropped 4 bases, with 21 bases sitting between them. The CDR3 runs 17 residues. CDR3 coding DNA: TGTGCCAGCTCACCCGGCGAAAGGGGCTGGGGATCCTATGGCTACACCTTC. As protein: CASSPGERGWGSYGYTF.

The V gene is TRBV6-5, the J gene TRBJ1-1, with D perhaps TRBD1 (5 bases). Deletions cut 6 bases from V and 2 bases from J, with 13 bases between. The germline V gene encodes CDR1 MNHEY and CDR2 SVGAGI. The CDR3 runs 14 residues. The CDR3 region has the DNA TGTGCCAGCAGGCAGACAGTTAAAAACACTGAAGCTTTCTTT. Residues: CASRQTVKNTEAFF.

In DNA form, the CDR3 reads TGCGCCAGCAGCTTGGAGGGCCGGGGATACTATGGCTACACCTTC. It yields the protein CASSLEGRGYYGYTF. This chain connects TRBV5-1 to TRBJ1-2; unclear D gene. CDR1 is SGHRS, CDR2 YFSETQ, per germline. V dropped 0 bases and J dropped 3 bases, with 12 bases sitting between them. The CDR3 consists of 15 residues.

A few counts support this clone. J is TRBJ2-7 and V is TRBV18, with D maybe TRBD1 (5 bases). V was pared by 0 bases and J by 5 bases, with 8 bases between. This CDR3 spans 13 amino acids. Germline CDR1 KGHSH, CDR2 LQKENI. The CDR3 spells CASSPPKGNEQYF. The CDR3 DNA follows: TGTGCCAGCTCACCACCGAAGGGGAACGAGCAGTACTTC.

The chain links TRBV7-2 to TRBJ2-2; 8 bases align to TRBD1. Germline V lookup: CDR1 SGHTA, CDR2 FQGNSA. J was trimmed by 7 bases and V by 5 bases; bases with no gene match: 9. The CDR3 has 15 residues. The CDR3, as DNA: TGTGCCAGCAGCACCCGACAGGGGAGGAGCGGGGAGCTGTTTTTT. Its protein product is CASSTRQGRSGELFF.

The rearrangement uses TRBV12-3 or TRBV12-4 and TRBJ1-1; unclear D gene. This CDR3 has 13 residues. V was shortened by 1 base and J by 3 bases, with 6 bases between the two germline ends. The CDR3 spells CASSLVRDTEAFF. Written as DNA, the CDR3 is TGTGCCAGCAGTTTAGTCCGGGACACTGAAGCTTTCTTT.

This clone was counted only a few times. The chain links TRBV10-3 to TRBJ2-7; perhaps TRBD1 as D (6 bases). This CDR3 is 14 amino acids long. Per germline, CDR1 ENHRY and CDR2 SYGVKD. Deletions cut 2 bases from V and 1 base from J, with 9 bases between. Here the CDR3 reads CAISERTESYEQYF. CDR3 DNA sequence: TGTGCCATCAGTGAGAGGACAGAGTCCTACGAGCAGTACTTC.

The rearrangement uses TRBV6-2 or TRBV6-3 and TRBJ1-1; the D is unclear. The CDR3 sequence is 15 residues long. Germline loops: CDR1 MNHEY, CDR2 SVGEGT. V was pared by 2 bases and J by 1 base, with 11 bases between. CDR3 sequence reads: CASSYREVPNTEAFF. CDR3 coding DNA: TGTGCCAGCAGTTACAGGGAGGTCCCGAACACTGAAGCTTTCTTT.

The V call is TRBV5-1, the J call TRBJ1-2; TRBD1 matches at 8 bases. The CDR3 spans 15 residues. Germline CDR1 and CDR2: SGHRS and YFSETQ. J lost 8 bases, V lost 4 bases, and 13 bases had no gene match. The CDR3 nucleotides are TGCGCCAGCAGCCTGGAAGGCCAGGGGGCGACCGGCTACACCTTC. Translated, it gives CASSLEGQGATGYTF.